Listed here are 15 T cell receptor beta chains from one sample, sequenced in a study of blood T cell repertoires in COVID-19. Clones were sequenced by immunoSEQ multiplex PCR, and TCRdb holds only the in-frame ones, with some missing. The sample yields roughly 100,000 clones, 90% seen once. Sequenced material: peripheral blood. The receptors shown here come from a man aged 18 to 30 with COVID-19, enrolled during active disease.

To note about this clone: At one end, the junction sequence differs from germline, possibly due to a read error. The V gene is TRBV28, the J gene TRBJ1-4; 7 nucleotides line up with TRBD1. CDR1 and CDR2 from the germline V gene are MDHEN and SYDVKM. CDR3 length: 14 residues. CDR3 DNA: TGTGCCAGCAGCCTCCGGGACAGCCCAGAAAAACTGCTTTTT. Amino acids: CASSLRDSPEKLLF.

This sequence joins TRBV18 and TRBJ1-1, with a possible D match to TRBD1 (5 bases). Germline assignment: CDR1 KGHSH and CDR2 LQKENI. Trimming removed 1 base at V and 6 bases at J, with 15 bases between. The CDR3 is made up of 15 amino acids. CDR3 sequence reads: CASSPREARGPEAFF. The CDR3 DNA is TGTGCCAGCTCACCACGGGAGGCCCGGGGACCTGAAGCTTTCTTT.

The chain uses TRBV4-3 and TRBJ1-2; D is unclear. The V gene lost 0 bases and the J gene lost 8 bases, with 13 bases spanning the gap. Germline V gene sequence: CDR1 LGHNA, CDR2 YSLEER. The CDR3 length is 14 residues. Written as DNA, the CDR3 is TGCGCCAGCAGCCAAGATCTCCGATGGCAGGGCTACACCTTC. As protein: CASSQDLRWQGYTF.

The chain links TRBV14 to TRBJ2-5, with D uncertain. The CDR3 has 12 residues. The V gene's germline CDR1 is SGHDN and CDR2 FVKESK. V shed 2 bases and J shed 5 bases, with 6 bases lying between them. DNA of the CDR3: TGTGCCAGCAGCCAACTCCTCGAGACCCAGTACTTC. This codes for CASSQLLETQYF.

The rearrangement uses TRBV4-1 and TRBJ2-7, with 11 bases aligning to TRBD1. Per the germline V gene, CDR1 is MGHRA and CDR2 is YSYEKL. The CDR3 contains 14 residues. J lost 6 bases, V lost 2 bases, and 3 bases had no gene match. The CDR3 region is CASSQRDRGSEQYF. For the CDR3, the DNA is TGCGCCAGCAGCCAACGGGACAGGGGGAGCGAGCAGTACTTC.

V is TRBV11-3 and J is TRBJ2-1; TRBD2 aligns across 9 bases. This CDR3 is 16 amino acids long. The V and J ends lost 5 bases and 5 bases, in that order; junction bases with no gene match: 10. CDR1 is SGHNT, CDR2 YENEEA, per germline. The DNA of the CDR3 is TGTGCCAGCAGCCCACGTAGCGGGAGTGGGAACAATGAGCAGTTCTTC. Protein: CASSPRSGSGNNEQFF. The entire variable domain, with the rest obtained from reference TRBV11-3 and TRBJ2-1, is as follows: EAGVVQSPRYKIIEKKQPVAFWCNPISGHNTLYWYLQNLGQGPELLIRYENEEAVDDSQLPKDRFSAERLKGVDSTLKIQPAELGDSAVYLCASSPRSGSGNNEQFFGPGTRLTVL.

The chain joins TRBV19 to TRBJ1-5; 7 bases match TRBD1. The trim removed 5 bases at V and 1 base at J, leaving 5 bases unmatched. This CDR3 region has 15 residues. CDR1 LNHDA and CDR2 SQIVND come from the germline V gene (reference sequence). CDR3 protein: CASSVMTGSNQPQHF. CDR3 nucleotide sequence: TGTGCCAGTAGTGTTATGACAGGGAGCAATCAGCCCCAGCATTTT.

This chain uses TRBV6-2 or TRBV6-3 with TRBJ1-1, with a weak D call TRBD1 (6 bases). The CDR3 length is 14 residues. The germline V gene encodes CDR1 MNHEY and CDR2 SVGEGT. Trimming left V 4 bases short and J 7 bases short, with 16 bases between. Here the CDR3 reads CASSSQGGRFEAFF. CDR3 bases: TGTGCCAGCAGTTCACAGGGTGGGCGTTTTGAAGCTTTCTTT.

The chain recombines TRBV19 with TRBJ2-2; D remains unclear. Trimming shortened V by 1 base and J by 1 base, and 7 bases separated the two germline ends. This CDR3 contains 15 residues. Per germline, CDR1 LNHDA and CDR2 SQIVND (reference sequence). The CDR3 protein is CASSIAVGNTGELFF. DNA of the CDR3: TGTGCCAGTAGTATAGCGGTCGGGAACACCGGGGAGCTGTTTTTT.

The V and J genes are TRBV4-3 and TRBJ1-1; TRBD1 might be the D (6 bases). The V end lost 4 bases, the J end lost 11 bases, and 17 bases lay between the germline ends. CDR3 size: 13 residues. Germline V CDR1 and CDR2: LGHNA, YSLEER. This chain's CDR3 is CASSLGTPGAAFF. The CDR3 DNA is TGCGCCAGCAGCCTCGGGACACCAGGAGCTGCTTTCTTT.

This chain connects TRBV9 to TRBJ2-3, with TRBD2 as a possible D gene (5 bases). Germline V gene data show CDR1 as SGDLS and CDR2 as YYNGEE. CDR3 length equals 13 residues. The V and J ends lost 3 bases and 0 bases respectively, with 5 bases between them. The chain's CDR3 is CASSGTSTDTQYF. The CDR3 DNA reads as TGTGCCAGCAGCGGGACTAGCACAGATACGCAGTATTTT.

The V and J genes are TRBV6-6 and TRBJ2-6, with a possible D match to TRBD2 (5 bases). CDR3 size: 18 residues. V dropped 5 bases and J dropped 0 bases, with 17 bases sitting between them. Germline loops: CDR1 MNHNY, CDR2 SVGAGI (reference sequence). The CDR3 spells CASSPRGFGGSGANVLTF. In nucleotides, the CDR3 is TGTGCCAGCAGTCCCCGGGGTTTTGGCGGCTCTGGGGCCAACGTCCTGACTTTC.

The chain combines TRBV6-1 with TRBJ2-7; 7 bases agree with TRBD1. With V trimmed by 3 bases and J by 2 bases, 7 bases remained unmatched. This CDR3 region has 15 residues. Germline CDR1 reads MNHNS; CDR2 reads SASEGT. CDR3 loop: CASSDPGQRTYEQYF. In DNA form, the CDR3 reads TGTGCCAGCAGTGACCCGGGACAGAGGACCTACGAGCAGTACTTC.

This chain joins TRBV28 and TRBJ1-5; D call uncertain. The CDR3 is 12 amino acids. Germline V gene data show CDR1 as MDHEN and CDR2 as SYDVKM. V lost 5 bases and J 4 bases, leaving 6 bases between the germline ends. The CDR3 sequence is CASSANNQPQHF. CDR3 DNA sequence: TGTGCCAGCAGTGCTAATAATCAGCCCCAGCATTTT.

The genes are TRBV24-1 and TRBJ2-1, with D possibly being TRBD1 (7 bases). Germline assignment: CDR1 KGHDR and CDR2 SFDVKD. The CDR3 runs to 16 residues. Trimming pared 4 bases from V and 4 bases from J, leaving 16 bases between. The CDR3 sequence: CATSDPRGELYNEQFF. DNA of the CDR3: TGTGCCACCAGTGACCCCAGGGGGGAGTTATACAATGAGCAGTTCTTC.